This T cell receptor beta chain derives from a study of shared clonotypes between healthy human individuals. Across the whole study: A couple of women and a few men aged 18 to 49 served as donors. General study findings and limits: Larger estimated richness was generally seen in naive subsets than in memory subsets. The study sampled only blood, and tissue repertoires likely differ.

Clones were sequenced by immunoSEQ multiplex PCR, and TCRdb holds only the in-frame ones, with some missing. The sample lists under 2,500,000 clones, approximately 96% occurring once. This clone was seen just once. Antigen: not known. The donors were adults (healthy and HIV-negative) with no recent acute infections or vaccinations. Material: naive CD4+ T cells sorted from blood. Subset in this sample: CD45RA+ positively selected. This receptor was obtained from a man aged 18 to 30 in good health.

Here the CDR3 reads CASNGQSETQYF. The CDR3 nucleotides are TGCGCCAGCAATGGACAGTCAGAGACCCAGTACTTC. J is TRBJ2-5 and V is TRBV5-1, with D perhaps TRBD1 (6 bases). CDR1 is SGHRS and CDR2 is YFSETQ in the germline V gene. The CDR3 totals 12 residues. Trimming pared 6 bases from V and 4 bases from J, leaving 10 bases between.